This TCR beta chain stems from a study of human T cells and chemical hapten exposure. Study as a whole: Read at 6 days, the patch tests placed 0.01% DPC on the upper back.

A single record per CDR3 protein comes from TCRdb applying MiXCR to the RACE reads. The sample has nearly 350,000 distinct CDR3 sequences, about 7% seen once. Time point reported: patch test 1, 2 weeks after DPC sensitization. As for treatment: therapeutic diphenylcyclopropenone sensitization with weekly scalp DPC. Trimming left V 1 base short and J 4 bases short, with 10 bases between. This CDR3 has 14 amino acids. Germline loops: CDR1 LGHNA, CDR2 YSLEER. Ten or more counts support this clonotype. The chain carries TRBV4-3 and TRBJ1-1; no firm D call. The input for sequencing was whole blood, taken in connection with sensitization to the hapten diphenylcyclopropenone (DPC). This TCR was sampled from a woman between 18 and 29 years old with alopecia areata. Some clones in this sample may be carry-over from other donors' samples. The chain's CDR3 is CASSQGVESTEAFF. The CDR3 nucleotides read TGCGCCAGCAGCCAAGGGGTCGAGAGCACTGAAGCTTTCTTT.